The 18 T cell receptor beta chains below all came from one sample that was sequenced in a study of blood T cell repertoires in COVID-19. TCRdb's copy holds only in-frame clones and misses some; the assay was immunoSEQ multiplex PCR. The data contain under 200,000 clones, about nine tenths of them seen just once; the ten biggest clones take up 2.5% to 4%. Sample: peripheral blood. Receptors originate from a man between 65 and 80 years old with acute or convalescent COVID-19.

This chain joins TRBV5-1 and TRBJ1-4; D might be TRBD1 (5 bases). Germline CDR1 is SGHRS and CDR2 is YFSETQ. V was trimmed by 3 bases and J by 4 bases, leaving 13 bases between them. The length of the CDR3 is 15 residues. CDR3 bases: TGCGCCAGCAGCTCGAGAGACAGTCTTAATGAAAAACTGTTTTTT. This sequence encodes CASSSRDSLNEKLFF.

The chain is built from TRBV29-1 and TRBJ2-7; 8 positions agree with TRBD1. In germline, CDR1 is SQVTM, CDR2 ANQGSEA. Trimming at V came to 4 bases and at J to 3 bases, leaving 5 bases not matched to a gene. The CDR3 is 13 amino acids. In nucleotides, the CDR3 is TGCAGCGTTGCAGAGACAGGGGTCTACGAGCAGTACTTC. Translating it yields CSVAETGVYEQYF.

This rearrangement joins TRBV7-2 to TRBJ1-4; the D gene is possibly TRBD1 (6 bases). V shed 5 bases and J shed 8 bases, with 15 bases lying between them. From germline, CDR1 is SGHTA and CDR2 FQGNSA. The CDR3 is 14 residues long. The CDR3 protein is CASSNTGIGEKLFF. The CDR3 DNA sequence: TGTGCCAGCAGCAACACAGGGATAGGAGAAAAACTGTTTTTT.

V is TRBV2 and J is TRBJ2-5; 7 bases are shared with TRBD2. CDR1 is SNHLY, CDR2 FYNNEI, per germline. CDR3 size: 17 residues. After removal of 3 bases from V and 2 bases from J, the junction contained 12 bases not matched to a gene. CDR3 residues: CASSEVGRGYLQETQYF. In DNA, the CDR3 is TGTGCCAGCAGTGAGGTCGGGCGGGGGTACCTTCAAGAGACCCAGTACTTC.

The rearrangement uses TRBV30 and TRBJ2-7; D might be TRBD1 (5 bases). Trimming shortened V by 0 bases and J by 7 bases, and 16 bases separated the two germline ends. Germline values: CDR1 GTSNPN, CDR2 SVGIG (reference sequence). There are 14 residues in the CDR3. The CDR3 is CAWSVKTASAEQYF. CDR3 sequence (DNA): TGTGCCTGGAGTGTAAAGACAGCCAGCGCGGAGCAGTACTTC.

The genes are TRBV14 and TRBJ2-1; 8 bases line up with TRBD1. Per the germline V gene, CDR1 is SGHDN and CDR2 is FVKESK. The V segment lost 0 bases and the J segment 15 bases; nucleotides outside the gene matches: 7. The length of the CDR3 is 13 residues. The CDR3 DNA reads as TGTGCCAGCAGCCAAGACGGACAGGGAGGACTGTTCTTC. Translated, it gives CASSQDGQGGLFF.

The gene calls are TRBV3-1 (or the pseudogene TRBV3-2) and TRBJ2-2; 7 bases are a match to TRBD1. The CDR3 extends over 18 amino acids. The trim removed 1 base at V and 0 bases at J, leaving 8 bases unmatched. Germline assignment: CDR1 LGHDT and CDR2 YNNKEL (reference sequence). CDR3 protein: CASSQGPRQGANTGELFF. As DNA, the CDR3 is TGTGCCAGCAGCCAAGGTCCGCGGCAGGGGGCGAACACCGGGGAGCTGTTTTTT.

V gene TRBV5-1 combines with J gene TRBJ2-4; TRBD2 agrees at 11 bases. The junction had 2 bases not matched to a gene; V was cut back by 0 bases and J by 6 bases. CDR3 length: 15 amino acids. Looked up from germline, CDR1 is SGHRS and CDR2 is YFSETQ. As DNA, the CDR3 is TGCGCCAGCAGCTTGGATGGGACTAGCGGAAACATTCAGTACTTC. This encodes CASSLDGTSGNIQYF.

The genes are TRBV18 and TRBJ2-7, with 9 bases fitting TRBD2. The CDR3 spans 15 residues. Germline CDR1 KGHSH, CDR2 LQKENI. After removal of 3 bases from V and 4 bases from J, the junction contained 7 bases not matched to a gene. Written as DNA, the CDR3 is TGTGCCAGCTCACCCGCCGGGACTAGCAGGTACGAGCAGTACTTC. It is translated as CASSPAGTSRYEQYF.

The chain uses TRBV5-4 and TRBJ2-1; D is unresolved. The CDR3 is 13 amino acids. Trimming left V 6 bases short and J 1 base short, with 8 bases between. Germline CDR1 and CDR2: SGHNT and YYREEE (reference sequence). In DNA, the CDR3 is TGTGCCAGCACCGAAGCGTCCTACAATGAGCAGTTCTTC. Translated: CASTEASYNEQFF. Full variable domain (rest looked up from reference TRBV5-4 and TRBJ2-1): ETGVTQSPTHLIKTRGQQVTLRCSSQSGHNTVSWYQQALGQGPQFIFQYYREEENGRGNFPPRFSGLQFPNYSSELNVNALELDDSALYLCASTEASYNEQFFGPGTRLTVL.

This chain connects TRBV30 to TRBJ2-3, with unresolved D. The germline V and J ends were trimmed by 2 bases and 4 bases, with 16 bases remaining between them. In germline, CDR1 is GTSNPN, CDR2 SVGIG (reference sequence). The CDR3 consists of 15 residues. The CDR3 protein is CAWSHAGPRPDTQYF. The CDR3 DNA sequence: TGTGCCTGGAGTCACGCAGGCCCTCGCCCAGATACGCAGTATTTT. Together with reference TRBV30 and TRBJ2-3, the CDR3 gives the full variable domain: SQTIHQWPATLVQPVGSPLSLECTVEGTSNPNLYWYRQAAGRGLQLLFYSVGIGQISSEVPQNLSASRPQDRQFILSSKKLLLSDSGFYLCAWSHAGPRPDTQYFGPGTRLTVL.

V usage is TRBV6-5 and J usage is TRBJ2-3; D remains unclear. Trimming pared 6 bases from V and 2 bases from J, leaving 9 bases between. The CDR3 runs 13 residues. Germline CDR1 and CDR2: MNHEY and SVGAGI. The CDR3 coding sequence is TGTGCCAGCAGGCACTCTTACACAGATACGCAGTATTTT. This codes for CASRHSYTDTQYF.

The chain carries TRBV28 and TRBJ2-1; 9 bases line up with TRBD1. The V and J ends lost 7 bases and 12 bases, in that order; junction bases with no gene match: 16. Germline CDR1 and CDR2: MDHEN and SYDVKM. The CDR3 length is 15 residues. CDR3 DNA: TGTGCCAGCACTTCCGGGACAGGGTGGTTGAAAGGGCAGTTCTTC. Protein: CASTSGTGWLKGQFF.

The genes are TRBV19 and TRBJ2-2, with D maybe TRBD1 (6 bases). This CDR3 comprises 14 residues. The germline V gene encodes CDR1 LNHDA and CDR2 SQIVND (reference sequence). Trimming removed 0 bases from V and 4 bases from J, with 6 bases in between. CDR3 sequence: CASSIEQGTGELFF. CDR3 in DNA: TGTGCCAGTAGTATAGAACAGGGCACCGGGGAGCTGTTTTTT. Variable domain in full (rest from reference TRBV19 and TRBJ2-2): DGGITQSPKYLFRKEGQNVTLSCEQNLNHDAMYWYRQDPGQGLRLIYYSQIVNDFQKGDIAEGYSVSREKKESFPLTVTSAQKNPTAFYLCASSIEQGTGELFFGEGSRLTVL.

J is TRBJ1-2 and V is TRBV7-2, with D tentatively TRBD1 (6 bases). Deletions cut 1 base from V and 4 bases from J, with 10 bases between. This CDR3 contains 14 residues. Germline V gene lookup returns CDR1 SGHTA and CDR2 FQGNSA. The CDR3 DNA reads as TGTGCCAGCAGCTTAGTGGGGGCCCCCTATGGCTACACCTTC. Translated: CASSLVGAPYGYTF.

The chain uses TRBV28 and TRBJ1-1, with D unresolved. This CDR3 comprises 12 residues. Germline V gene lookup returns CDR1 MDHEN and CDR2 SYDVKM. Trimming shortened V by 6 bases and J by 5 bases, and 10 bases separated the two germline ends. The CDR3 nucleotides read TGTGCCAGCAGCCAGTTCGGGACTGAAGCTTTCTTT. Translated: CASSQFGTEAFF.

This clone turned up a few times. The gene calls are TRBV28 and TRBJ1-5; D is unresolved. The germline V gene has CDR1 MDHEN and CDR2 SYDVKM. V was trimmed by 7 bases and J by 12 bases, leaving 13 bases between them. The CDR3 spans 11 residues. The CDR3, as DNA: TGTGCCAGCACCTCGTCGGGGTTCCAGCATTTT. Encoded protein: CASTSSGFQHF.

This clone was observed once. The V and J genes are TRBV7-2 and TRBJ2-7, with a weak D call TRBD1 (6 bases). The V gene lost 2 bases and the J gene lost 3 bases, with 17 bases spanning the gap. CDR1 and CDR2 from the germline V gene are SGHTA and FQGNSA. This CDR3 is 16 amino acids long. The DNA of the CDR3 is TGTGCCAGCAGCTTACAAGCCCACCGGGACATCTACGAGCAGTACTTC. This sequence encodes CASSLQAHRDIYEQYF. Based on the CDR3 plus reference TRBV7-2 and TRBJ2-7, the full variable domain is GAGVSQSPSNKVTEKGKDVELRCDPISGHTALYWYRQSLGQGLEFLIYFQGNSAPDKSGLPSDRFSAERTGGSVSTLTIQRTQQEDSAVYLCASSLQAHRDIYEQYFGPGTRLTVT.